This T cell receptor beta chain was obtained from a study of cytomegalovirus exposure and HLA in healthy donors. General study results and limits: It was in a later analysis that TCR association rates were seen to vary by HLA locus, highest for DRB1 and lowest for HLA-C.

The PCR ran on 60 Vbeta and 13 Jbeta primers. Clones were read by immunoSEQ multiplex PCR, and TCRdb kept only the in-frame ones, dropping some. The table has around 50,000 clones, about 80% seen once. Note on this clone: Its antigen is not identified.

This CDR3 is 17 amino acids long. The V and J ends lost 0 bases and 2 bases respectively, with 17 bases between them. In germline, CDR1 is SGHRS, CDR2 YFSETQ. The TCR originated in a man aged 50 to 60 in good health and CMV-seronegative. The chain carries TRBV5-1 and TRBJ1-1; D perhaps matches TRBD1 (6 bases). The specimen was PBMCs. The CDR3 here is CASSLVAGALGNTEAFF. For the CDR3, the DNA is TGCGCCAGCAGCTTGGTTGCAGGGGCCCTCGGTAACACTGAAGCTTTCTTT.